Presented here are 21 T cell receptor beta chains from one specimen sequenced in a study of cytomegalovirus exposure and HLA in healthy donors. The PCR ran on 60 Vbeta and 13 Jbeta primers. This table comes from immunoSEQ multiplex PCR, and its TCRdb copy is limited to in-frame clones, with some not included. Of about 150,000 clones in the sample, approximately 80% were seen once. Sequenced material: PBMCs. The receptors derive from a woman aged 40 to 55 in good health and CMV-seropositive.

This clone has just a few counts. CDR3 sequence (DNA): TGTGCCAGCAGCCCCGCCGGGACAGGGAGAAACACCATATATTTT. This sequence encodes CASSPAGTGRNTIYF. The gene calls are TRBV7-9 and TRBJ1-3, with 9 bases fitting TRBD1. CDR1 is SEHNR and CDR2 is FQNEAQ in the germline V gene (reference sequence). The V segment lost 5 bases and the J segment 5 bases; nucleotides outside the gene matches: 7. This CDR3 has 15 residues.

CDR3 sequence: CASSRDSNTEAFF. The CDR3 DNA is TGTGCCAGCAGCCGCGACTCGAACACTGAAGCTTTCTTT. The chain combines TRBV5-8 with TRBJ1-1; D is unclear. The length of the CDR3 is 13 residues. Germline assignment: CDR1 SGHTS and CDR2 YDEGEE. V lost 4 bases to trimming and J lost 1 base, with 8 bases between them.

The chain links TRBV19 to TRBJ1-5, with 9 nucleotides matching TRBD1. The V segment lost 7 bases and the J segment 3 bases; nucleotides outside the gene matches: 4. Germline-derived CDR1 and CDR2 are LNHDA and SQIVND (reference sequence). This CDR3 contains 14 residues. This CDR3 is CASTTGGFNQPQHF. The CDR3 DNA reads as TGTGCCAGTACAACAGGGGGCTTCAATCAGCCCCAGCATTTT.

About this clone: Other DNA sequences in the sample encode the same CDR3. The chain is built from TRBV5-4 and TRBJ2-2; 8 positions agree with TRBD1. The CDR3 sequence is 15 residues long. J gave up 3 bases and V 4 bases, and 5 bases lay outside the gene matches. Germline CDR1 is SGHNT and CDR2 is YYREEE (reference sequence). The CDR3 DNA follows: TGTGCCAGCAGCCTAGGACAGGGTGACACCGGGGAGCTGTTTTTT. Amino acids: CASSLGQGDTGELFF.

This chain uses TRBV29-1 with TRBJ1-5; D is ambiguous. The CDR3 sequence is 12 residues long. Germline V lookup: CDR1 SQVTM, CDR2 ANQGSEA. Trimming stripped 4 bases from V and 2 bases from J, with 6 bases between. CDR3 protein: CSVGLGNQPQHF. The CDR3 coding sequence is TGCAGCGTTGGACTTGGCAATCAGCCCCAGCATTTT.

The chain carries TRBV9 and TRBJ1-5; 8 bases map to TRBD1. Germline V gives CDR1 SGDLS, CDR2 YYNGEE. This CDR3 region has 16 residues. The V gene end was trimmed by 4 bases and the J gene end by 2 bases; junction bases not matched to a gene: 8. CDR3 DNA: TGTGCCAGCAGCCCAGGGGGCACGGGGGGCAATCAGCCCCAGCATTTT. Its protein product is CASSPGGTGGNQPQHF.

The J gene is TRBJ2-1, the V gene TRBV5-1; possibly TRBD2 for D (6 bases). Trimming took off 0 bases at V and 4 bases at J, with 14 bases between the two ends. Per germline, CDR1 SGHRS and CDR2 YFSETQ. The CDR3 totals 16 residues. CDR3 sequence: CASSLEVGSGYNEQFF. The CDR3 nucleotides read TGCGCCAGCAGCTTGGAGGTTGGTAGCGGTTACAATGAGCAGTTCTTC.

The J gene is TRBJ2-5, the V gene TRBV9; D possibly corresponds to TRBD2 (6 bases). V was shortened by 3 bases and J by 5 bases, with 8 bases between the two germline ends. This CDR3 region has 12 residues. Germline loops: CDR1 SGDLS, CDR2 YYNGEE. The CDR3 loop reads CASSGGEETQYF. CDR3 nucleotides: TGTGCCAGCAGCGGGGGGGAGGAGACCCAGTACTTC. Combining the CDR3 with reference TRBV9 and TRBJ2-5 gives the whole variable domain DSGVTQTPKHLITATGQRVTLRCSPRSGDLSVYWYQQSLDQGLQFLIQYYNGEERAKGNILERFSAQQFPDLHSELNLSSLELGDSALYFCASSGGEETQYFGPGTRLLVL.

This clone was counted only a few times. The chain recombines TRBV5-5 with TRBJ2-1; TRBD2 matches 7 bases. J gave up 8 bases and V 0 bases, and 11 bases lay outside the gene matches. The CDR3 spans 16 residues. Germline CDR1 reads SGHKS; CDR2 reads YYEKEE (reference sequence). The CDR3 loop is CASSLDGRGTLDEQFF. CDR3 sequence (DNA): TGTGCCAGCAGCTTGGATGGGCGGGGGACTCTGGATGAGCAGTTCTTC.

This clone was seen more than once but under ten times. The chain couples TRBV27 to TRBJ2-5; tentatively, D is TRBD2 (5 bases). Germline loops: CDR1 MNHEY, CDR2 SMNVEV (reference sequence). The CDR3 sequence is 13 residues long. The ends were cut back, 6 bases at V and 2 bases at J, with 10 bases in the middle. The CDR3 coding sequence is TGTGCCAGCAGGGGGTCGGGACAAGAGACCCAGTACTTC. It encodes CASRGSGQETQYF.

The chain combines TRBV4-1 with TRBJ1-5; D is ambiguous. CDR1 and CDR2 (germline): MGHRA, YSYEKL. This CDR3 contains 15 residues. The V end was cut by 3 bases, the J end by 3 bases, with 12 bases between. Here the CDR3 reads CASSQIEEANQPQHF. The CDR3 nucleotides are TGCGCCAGCAGCCAGATTGAGGAGGCCAATCAGCCCCAGCATTTT.

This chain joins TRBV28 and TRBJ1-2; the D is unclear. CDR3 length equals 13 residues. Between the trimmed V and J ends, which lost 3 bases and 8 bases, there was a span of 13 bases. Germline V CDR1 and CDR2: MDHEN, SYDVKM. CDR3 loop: CASSFSQVTGYTF. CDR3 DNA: TGTGCCAGCAGTTTTTCTCAGGTGACCGGCTACACCTTC.

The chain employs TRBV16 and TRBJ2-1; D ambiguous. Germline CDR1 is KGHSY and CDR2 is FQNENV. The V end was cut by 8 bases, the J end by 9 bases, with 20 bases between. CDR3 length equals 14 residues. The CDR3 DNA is TGTGCCAGCCCCAAGACTGTCGGGTCGGGTGAGCAGTTCTTC. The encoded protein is CASPKTVGSGEQFF.

The CDR3: CASKQTSLIQGGGGNEQFF. CDR3 nucleotides: TGTGCTAGTAAGCAAACCTCTCTCATACAGGGAGGGGGAGGCAATGAGCAGTTCTTC. The rearrangement links TRBV12-5 to TRBJ2-1; maybe TRBD2 (7 bases). The CDR3 has 19 amino acids. Trimming shortened V by 8 bases and J by 6 bases, and 32 bases separated the two germline ends. CDR1 LGHNT and CDR2 FRNRAP come from the germline V gene.

The CDR3 loop reads CASSPTSGQQYNEQFF. The DNA of the CDR3 is TGCGCCAGCAGCCCGACTAGCGGCCAGCAGTACAATGAGCAGTTCTTC. The V and J genes are TRBV5-1 and TRBJ2-1, with 9 bases matching TRBD2. The CDR3 has 16 residues. CDR1 and CDR2 from the germline V gene are SGHRS and YFSETQ. V shed 4 bases, J shed 4 bases, and the junction held 9 bases outside the gene matches.

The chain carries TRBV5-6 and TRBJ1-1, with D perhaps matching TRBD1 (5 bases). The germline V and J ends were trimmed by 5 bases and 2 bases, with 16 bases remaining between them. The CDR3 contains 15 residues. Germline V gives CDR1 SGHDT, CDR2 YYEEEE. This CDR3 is CASSFQGPLNTEAFF. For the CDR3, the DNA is TGTGCCAGCAGTTTTCAGGGTCCCCTCAACACTGAAGCTTTCTTT.

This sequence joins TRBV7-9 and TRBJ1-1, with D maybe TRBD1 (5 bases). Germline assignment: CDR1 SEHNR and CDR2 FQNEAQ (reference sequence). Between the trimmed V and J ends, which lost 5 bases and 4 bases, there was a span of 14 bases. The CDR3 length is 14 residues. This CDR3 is CASSPKPRVTEAFF. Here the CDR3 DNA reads TGTGCCAGCAGCCCCAAACCCAGGGTCACTGAAGCTTTCTTT.

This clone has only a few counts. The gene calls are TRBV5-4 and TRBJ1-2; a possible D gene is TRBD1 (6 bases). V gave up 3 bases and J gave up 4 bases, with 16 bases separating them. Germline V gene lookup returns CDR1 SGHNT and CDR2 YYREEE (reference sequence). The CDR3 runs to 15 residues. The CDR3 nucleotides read TGTGCCAGCAGCTATGCGAACAGGGTGTTCTATGGCTACACCTTC. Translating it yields CASSYANRVFYGYTF.

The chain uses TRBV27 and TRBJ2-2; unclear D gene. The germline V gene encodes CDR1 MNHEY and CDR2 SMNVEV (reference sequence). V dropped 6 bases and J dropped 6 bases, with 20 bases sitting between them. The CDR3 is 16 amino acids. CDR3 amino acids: CASSPRLDRQAGELFF. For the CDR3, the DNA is TGTGCCAGCAGCCCCCGATTAGATCGCCAGGCCGGGGAGCTGTTTTTT.

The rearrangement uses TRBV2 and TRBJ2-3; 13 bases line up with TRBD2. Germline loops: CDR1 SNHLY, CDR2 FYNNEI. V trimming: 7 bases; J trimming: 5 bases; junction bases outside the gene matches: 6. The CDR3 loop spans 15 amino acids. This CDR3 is CASTGLAGELDTQYF. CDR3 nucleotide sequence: TGTGCCAGCACTGGACTAGCGGGAGAGTTAGATACGCAGTATTTT.

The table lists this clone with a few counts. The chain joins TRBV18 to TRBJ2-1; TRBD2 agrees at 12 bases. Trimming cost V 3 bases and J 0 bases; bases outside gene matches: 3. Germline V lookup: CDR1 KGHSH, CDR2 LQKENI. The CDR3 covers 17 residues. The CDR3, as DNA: TGTGCCAGCTCACCTCGGACTAGCGGGATCTCCTACAATGAGCAGTTCTTC. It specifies CASSPRTSGISYNEQFF.